This is a list of T cell receptor beta chains from one sample in a study of regulatory T cells in long-lasting Graves disease. MiXCR was run by TCRdb on the multiplex PCR reads, yielding one entry per CDR3 protein. The sample carries some 560,000 distinct CDR3 sequences, roughly a sixth recorded once. This same sample was also taken into another study, of T cells in Graves' hyperthyroidism and ophthalmopathy.

The input for sequencing was peripheral blood mononuclear cells (PBMCs), taken at new diagnosis, from a patient treated with antithyroid drugs. The receptors shown here come from a woman aged 35-60 years with Graves disease. The CDR3 runs from the conserved cysteine through the conserved F or W. D genes are given only for firm matches. A row's size may be missing; if present it is once, few, many or a size class.

>TRBV6-5|TRBD2|TRBJ2-7|many|19
TGTGCCAGCAGTTCCGGACTAGCGGGGGGTCCCATTGGTACCCACGAGCAGTACTTC
CASSSGLAGGPIGTHEQYF
>TRBV9|-|TRBJ1-3|many|15
TGTGCCAGCAGCGCCGGGACGGTGACTGGAAACACCATATATTTT
CASSAGTVTGNTIYF
>TRBV5-1|-|TRBJ1-4|many|13
TGCGCCAGCAGCTTGGGATCTAATGAAAAACTGTTTTTT
CASSLGSNEKLFF
>TRBV7-9|-|TRBJ2-1|many|14
TGTGCCAGCAGCATAAGCCGCATGCACAATGAGCAGTTCTTC
CASSISRMHNEQFF
>TRBV27|-|TRBJ1-4|few|14
TGTGCCAGCAGTTTTCGGGCGTTTAATGAAAAACTGTTTTTT
CASSFRAFNEKLFF
>TRBV5-1|-|TRBJ2-1|large|14
TGTGCCAGCAGCGACCGGGACTCCTACAATGAGCAGTTCTTC
CASSDRDSYNEQFF
>TRBV6-2/TRBV6-3|TRBD1|TRBJ1-6|few|13
TGTGCCAGTAATGACAGGGGGCTTTCACCCCTCCACTTT
CASNDRGLSPLHF
>TRBV2|-|TRBJ1-6|many|12
TGTGCCAGCACATTTACACGGACACCCCTCCACTTT
CASTFTRTPLHF
>TRBV4-1|-|TRBJ1-1|few|13
TGCGCCAGCAGCCTGGGCAGGGAGGATGAAGCTTTCTTT
CASSLGREDEAFF
>TRBV10-3|-|TRBJ2-5|many|14
TGTGCCATCAGTTGGACCGTTCTTGGGGAGACCCAGTACTTC
CAISWTVLGETQYF
>TRBV10-3|-|TRBJ2-5|-|14
TGTGCCATCAGTGGTCTAGGGGGTTTTGAGACCCAGTACTTC
CAISGLGGFETQYF
>TRBV19|-|TRBJ2-7|-|15
TGTGCCAGTAGTATAGGAGGGGCCTCCTCCTACGAGCAGTACTTC
CASSIGGASSYEQYF
>TRBV27|-|TRBJ1-2|once|8
TGTGCCCCCTATGGCTACACCTTC
CAPYGYTF
>TRBV6-5|-|TRBJ1-4|-|15
TGTGCCAGCAGTTACGGCGGCAGGCCTAATGAAAAACTGTTTTTT
CASSYGGRPNEKLFF
>TRBV10-2|-|TRBJ1-1|-|11
TGCGCCAGCACCGCAGGTACTGAAGCTTTCTTT
CASTAGTEAFF
>TRBV7-3|-|TRBJ2-3|many|15
TGTGCCAGCAGCTTAGGGGGGACCGGCACAGATACGCAGTATTTT
CASSLGGTGTDTQYF
>TRBV29-1|TRBD1|TRBJ1-5|many|13
TGCAGCGTTGAAGAGACAGGGGGACAGCCCCAGCATTTT
CSVEETGGQPQHF
>TRBV6-1|-|TRBJ2-5|many|14
TGTGCCAGCAGCCCGGGGGCACACCAAGAGACCCAGTACTTC
CASSPGAHQETQYF
>TRBV27|-|TRBJ1-1|few|13
TGTGCCAGCAGTTTTTGGGGTGGCGCTGAAGCTTTCTTT
CASSFWGGAEAFF
>TRBV6-1|TRBD1|TRBJ1-3|-|14
TGTGCCAGCATGTGGCAGGGGGCTGCGAACACCATATATTTT
CASMWQGAANTIYF
>TRBV5-1|TRBD2|TRBJ2-1|few|17
TGCGCCAGCAGCTTGGGGACTAGCGGGGGGTACTACAATGAGCAGTTCTTC
CASSLGTSGGYYNEQFF
>TRBV6-5|-|TRBJ1-5|many|15
TGTGCCAGCAGTTACGGCAGGGGAGGCAATCAGCCCCAGCATTTT
CASSYGRGGNQPQHF
>TRBV14|-|TRBJ1-2|few|15
TGTGCCAGCAGCCAATTGGACTTAGCTAACTATGGCTACACCTTC
CASSQLDLANYGYTF
>TRBV9|TRBD1|TRBJ2-2|-|16
TGTGCCAGCAGCGCTTGGACAGGGGTGGTCACCGGGGAGCTGTTTTTT
CASSAWTGVVTGELFF
>TRBV27|-|TRBJ1-1|few|13
TGTGCCAGCAGTCCTTCGGGACAAACTGAAGCTTTCTTT
CASSPSGQTEAFF
>TRBV2|-|TRBJ1-2|many|12
TGTGCCAGCAGTGAAAACGAGTGTGGCTACACCTTC
CASSENECGYTF
>TRBV2|TRBD2|TRBJ2-3|-|17
TGTGCCAGCAGCGACCCCGTTAGCGGGGCAGGCGCAGATACGCAGTATTTT
CASSDPVSGAGADTQYF
>TRBV2|TRBD2|TRBJ2-5|few|12
TGTGCCAGCGAGCGGGGGGCCGGGACCCAGTACTTC
CASERGAGTQYF
>TRBV2|-|TRBJ2-3|many|13
TGTGCCAGCAGTATATACAATATCGATACGCAGTATTTT
CASSIYNIDTQYF